This is a list of T cell receptor beta chains from one sample in a study of blood T cell repertoires in COVID-19. Libraries were prepared by immunoSEQ multiplex PCR; TCRdb keeps only in-frame clonotypes and omits some of them. The table includes some 66,000 clones, roughly nine tenths detected once. The sample taken for sequencing was peripheral blood. These receptors were collected from a human donor in a cohort sampled during active COVID-19. Each CDR3 is given with its conserved first and last residue. A D gene is named only where the DNA matches it firmly. The size field is filled for only some rows; it gives once, few, many or a size class.

clone size,D gene,V gene,J gene,CDR3 DNA,CDR3 protein
.,TRBD1,TRBV2,TRBJ2-1,TGTGCCAGCAGTACCCCCGGGACAGGGGCCTACAATGAGCAGTTCTTC,CASSTPGTGAYNEQFF
.,.,TRBV19,TRBJ2-3,TGTGCCAGTACGCAGGGGCGGGCAGATACGCAGTATTTT,CASTQGRADTQYF
.,TRBD2,TRBV6-5,TRBJ2-1,TGTGCCAGCAGTTCCCTATTAGCGGGAGAAATGAATGAGCAGTTCTTC,CASSSLLAGEMNEQFF
.,TRBD2,TRBV6-5,TRBJ2-3,TGTGCCAGCAACTTCGGCGGGAGTACAGATACGCAGTATTTT,CASNFGGSTDTQYF
.,.,TRBV5-1,TRBJ2-2,TGCGCCAGCAGCTTGTGGGGGCAAGGCGCCGGGGAGCTGTTTTTT,CASSLWGQGAGELFF
.,.,TRBV7-9,TRBJ1-1,TGTGCCAGCAGCTCTGGTGAGGACACTGAAGCTTTCTTT,CASSSGEDTEAFF
once,TRBD1,TRBV5-4,TRBJ2-1,TGTGCCAGCAGACGGGACAGGATCGATGATGAGCAGTTCTTC,CASRRDRIDDEQFF
once,TRBD1,TRBV2,TRBJ2-7,TGTGCCAGCAGTGCGGGGACAGCCTCCTACGAGCAGTACTTC,CASSAGTASYEQYF
.,.,TRBV6-5,TRBJ1-2,TGTGCCAGCAGTTACTCGACAGCTACTTATGGCTACACCTTC,CASSYSTATYGYTF
.,TRBD1,TRBV18,TRBJ2-3,TGTGCCAGCTCACCGGCCGGGACAGAAACGAATACGCAGTATTTT,CASSPAGTETNTQYF
.,.,TRBV27,TRBJ2-7,TGTGCCAGCAGTTTATGGGCATCTCCGCAATACGAGCAGTACTTC,CASSLWASPQYEQYF
.,TRBD1,TRBV27,TRBJ1-1,TGTGCCAGCTTAAAGGGGGGCAAGACAGGGGCTTTAACTGAAGCTTTCTTT,CASLKGGKTGALTEAFF
once,.,TRBV12-3/TRBV12-4,TRBJ2-7,TGTGCCAGCAGTTTAGAAGGGGGCTACGAGCAGTACTTC,CASSLEGGYEQYF
.,TRBD2,TRBV3-1/TRBV3-2,TRBJ2-2,TGTGCCAGCAGCCATTCCCCTAGCGGGACAACCGGGGAGCTGTTTTTT,CASSHSPSGTTGELFF
once,TRBD1,TRBV4-2,TRBJ1-3,TGTGCCAGCAGCCAAGCGACAGGGGTGGCTGGAAACACCATATATTTT,CASSQATGVAGNTIYF
.,TRBD1,TRBV5-6,TRBJ2-3,TGTGCCAGCAGAGAGACAGGGATTTTTGATACGCAGTATTTT,CASRETGIFDTQYF
.,TRBD2,TRBV27,TRBJ2-1,TGTGCCAGCAGTCCGGTGGGACTAGCGGTATACAATGAGCAGTTCTTC,CASSPVGLAVYNEQFF
.,.,TRBV7-2,TRBJ2-2,TGTGCCAGCAGCCCCCGGGCCGGGGAGCTGTTTTTT,CASSPRAGELFF
.,TRBD1,TRBV15,TRBJ2-3,TGTGCCACCAGCAGAAAACGCCGGGACAGGGCGTCAGATACGCAGTATTTT,CATSRKRRDRASDTQYF
.,TRBD1,TRBV5-5,TRBJ1-6,TGTGCCAGCAGCTTGGCGGGACAGAATAATTCACCCCTCCACTTT,CASSLAGQNNSPLHF
.,TRBD2,TRBV27,TRBJ2-7,TGTGCCAGCACTGGACTAGCGGGGGGCTCCTCCTACGAGCAGTACTTC,CASTGLAGGSSYEQYF
.,TRBD2,TRBV3-1/TRBV3-2,TRBJ2-1,TGTGCCAGCAGCCAAGAGCGGGCCATAGCGGGGGCCTACAATGAGCAGTTCTTC,CASSQERAIAGAYNEQFF
.,.,TRBV5-1,TRBJ2-5,TGCGCCAGCAGACCGGGTGAAGGACACCGACAGGAGACCCAGTACTTC,CASRPGEGHRQETQYF
.,.,TRBV2,TRBJ1-6,TGTGCCAGCAGTGAAGCGAGGGTTTGGGGATCACCCCTCCACTTT,CASSEARVWGSPLHF
.,TRBD1,TRBV5-5,TRBJ2-7,TGTGCCAGCAGCTTGGGACAGGGAGTTATGTACGAGCAGTACTTC,CASSLGQGVMYEQYF
.,TRBD2,TRBV6-5,TRBJ2-7,TGTGCCACGGGAGGGGGAAGAACTAAGTACTACGAGCAGTACTTC,CATGGGRTKYYEQYF
.,.,TRBV30,TRBJ1-3,TGTGCCTGGAGTCCTCAAGGGGGTTGGGGAAACACCATATATTTT,CAWSPQGGWGNTIYF
.,TRBD2,TRBV7-2,TRBJ2-7,TGTGCCAGCAGCCGCCCCCGGTGGGAGCGGGGAACGAACGAGCAGTACTTC,CASSRPRWERGTNEQYF
.,TRBD1,TRBV5-6,TRBJ2-3,TGTGCCAGCAGCCACGGGACAGGTACAGATACGCAGTATTTT,CASSHGTGTDTQYF
.,.,TRBV6-2/TRBV6-3,TRBJ2-7,TGTGCCAGCAGTTACAGTAGGAGCTCCTACGAGCAGTACTTC,CASSYSRSSYEQYF
few,.,TRBV6-1,TRBJ1-6,TGTGCCAGCAGTGACAGGGCCAATAATTCACCCCTCCACTTT,CASSDRANNSPLHF
.,.,TRBV28,TRBJ2-7,TGTGCCAGCAGTCCCCATCGCGGGGTAGCTTACGAGCAGTACTTC,CASSPHRGVAYEQYF
.,.,TRBV5-1,TRBJ2-5,TGCGCCAGCAGCCTCCTCCGGGAGCCTCAAGAGACCCAGTACTTC,CASSLLREPQETQYF
.,TRBD2,TRBV3-1/TRBV3-2,TRBJ2-5,TGTGCCAGCAGCCCAGTGGGTGCGGGAGGGTCGGAGACCCAGTACTTC,CASSPVGAGGSETQYF
.,TRBD2,TRBV19,TRBJ2-3,TGTGCCAGTAGTATTCTAGCGGGGGGTGAAGATACGCAGTATTTT,CASSILAGGEDTQYF
.,.,TRBV28,TRBJ1-2,TGTGCCAGCAGTTTAGCCTCCGGGTATACGGGCTACACCTTC,CASSLASGYTGYTF
.,TRBD1,TRBV6-5,TRBJ1-1,TGTGCCAGCAGTTACACAGGGGGAATGAACACTGAAGCTTTCTTT,CASSYTGGMNTEAFF
.,.,TRBV12-3/TRBV12-4,TRBJ2-1,TGTGCCAGCATACGTGACAGATACAATGAGCAGTTCTTC,CASIRDRYNEQFF
.,TRBD1,TRBV7-9,TRBJ1-1,TGTGCCAGCAGCTTAGCGCTGGGGACAGCTGAAGCTTTCTTT,CASSLALGTAEAFF
.,TRBD1,TRBV5-8,TRBJ2-7,TGTGCCAGCAGCTTCCGGGACAGTGGGTTCTACGAGCAGTACTTC,CASSFRDSGFYEQYF
.,.,TRBV4-2,TRBJ2-7,TGTGCCAGCAGCCAAGATGATCAGGGGCCCTCCTACGAGCAGTACTTC,CASSQDDQGPSYEQYF
.,.,TRBV2,TRBJ1-5,TGTGCCAGCACCGCAAACACTCGACAGGTCAATCAGCCCCAGCATTTT,CASTANTRQVNQPQHF
.,TRBD2,TRBV4-3,TRBJ2-1,TGCGCCAGCAGCCAAGATCCGGGGGGGCCCAACAATGAGCAGTTCTTC,CASSQDPGGPNNEQFF
few,TRBD1,TRBV5-4,TRBJ2-2,TGTGCCAGCAGCCATTCAGGGGGCCGTGACGGGGAGCTGTTTTTT,CASSHSGGRDGELFF
.,.,TRBV21-1,TRBJ2-7,TGTGCCAGCAGCAAATACGGGGACAAGCACTACGAGCAGTACTTC,CASSKYGDKHYEQYF
once,TRBD1,TRBV6-5,TRBJ2-7,TGTGCCAGCAGCCTACGGAGAGGGGGCTCGTACGAGCAGTACTTC,CASSLRRGGSYEQYF
.,.,TRBV6-6,TRBJ2-1,TGTGCCAGCATTCGGGGAGGGGGAGGGTACAATGAGCAGTTCTTC,CASIRGGGGYNEQFF
.,.,TRBV25-1,TRBJ1-1,TGTGCCAGCAGTGATACCCAGGGGCGGATCACTGAAGCTTTCTTT,CASSDTQGRITEAFF